This entry lists 14 T cell receptor beta chains sequenced from one sample in a study of cytomegalovirus exposure and HLA in healthy donors (dated by TCRdb to the late 2010s). Library prep was done by the immunoSEQ multiplex PCR assay. The multiplex PCR relied on a mix of 60 forward primers for TCR Vbeta segments and 13 reverse primers for TCR Jbeta segments. TCRdb provides this immuneACCESS table in a form limited to in-frame rearrangements. Some clones are lacking; in checked studies, under half of them reflect an unresolved V gene, and why the rest are absent is not known. The sample has 150,000 to 200,000 clones on record, about 80% of them singletons. Jointly, the top ten make up approximately 6.7% of the sample. The sample was PBMCs. The receptors derive from a man aged 25 to 40 in good health and CMV-seropositive.

This clone was picked up one time. The chain carries TRBV18 and TRBJ2-5; the match to TRBD2 covers 12 bases. Germline trimming cut 5 bases from V and 3 bases from J; bases unmatched to any gene: 7. This CDR3 is built from 16 residues. The germline V gene encodes CDR1 KGHSH and CDR2 LQKENI. The CDR3 nucleotides read TGTGCCAGCTCAGTCACTAGCGGGGGGCCTGAAGAGACCCAGTACTTC. Translation: CASSVTSGGPEETQYF.

The chain employs TRBV7-6 and TRBJ1-2, with D perhaps matching TRBD1 (5 bases). The CDR3 is 14 residues long. The germline CDR1 and CDR2 sequences are SGHVS and FNYEAQ. The ends were cut back, 4 bases at V and 3 bases at J, with 12 bases in the middle. CDR3 amino acids: CASSSPGRDYGYTF. CDR3 in DNA: TGTGCCAGCAGCTCACCAGGGCGCGACTATGGCTACACCTTC. The full variable domain, with the rest looked up from reference TRBV7-6 and TRBJ1-2, is GAGVSQSPRYKVTKRGQDVALRCDPISGHVSLYWYRQALGQGPEFLTYFNYEAQQDKSGLPNDRFSAERPEGSISTLTIQRTEQRDSAMYRCASSSPGRDYGYTFGSGTRLTVV.

The V and J genes are TRBV27 and TRBJ1-6; TRBD1 might be the D (5 bases). The CDR3 covers 14 residues. The V end was cut by 2 bases, the J end by 5 bases, with 7 bases between. Germline V gene sequence: CDR1 MNHEY, CDR2 SMNVEV (reference sequence). CDR3 in amino acids: CASSLGQNNSPLHF. The DNA for the CDR3 is TGTGCCAGCAGTTTAGGACAAAATAATTCACCCCTCCACTTT.

The rearrangement uses TRBV7-9 and TRBJ2-5; 9 nucleotides agree with TRBD1. The DNA end favors TRBJ2-7, so the J call may be wrong. CDR3 length: 15 residues. Germline loops: CDR1 SEHNR, CDR2 FQNEAQ (reference sequence). The CDR3 DNA is TGTGCCAGCAGGCGGGCCGGGACAGGGCGCTACGAGCAGTACTTC. Translated: CASRRAGTGRYEQYF.

The gene calls are TRBV14 and TRBJ2-2; 13 positions match TRBD2. The germline gives CDR1 SGHDN, CDR2 FVKESK. This CDR3 has 18 residues. Germline trimming cut 1 base from V and 1 base from J; bases unmatched to any gene: 3. The CDR3 protein is CASSQVGLAGLNTGELFF. The CDR3 DNA sequence: TGTGCCAGCAGCCAAGTGGGACTAGCGGGACTGAACACCGGGGAGCTGTTTTTT. The whole variable domain, filled in from reference TRBV14 and TRBJ2-2, reads EAGVTQFPSHSVIEKGQTVTLRCDPISGHDNLYWYRRVMGKEIKFLLHFVKESKQDESGMPNNRFLAERTGGTYSTLKVQPAELEDSGVYFCASSQVGLAGLNTGELFFGEGSRLTVL.

As for this clone: A junction end diverges from the germline sequence, so it may reflect a read error. The chain recombines TRBV7-9 with TRBJ2-3; tentatively, D is TRBD2 (5 bases). This CDR3 has 14 residues. The germline V gene has CDR1 SEHNR and CDR2 FQNEAQ (reference sequence). The CDR3 loop reads CSSSGALVGDTQYF. The CDR3 coding sequence is TGTTCCAGCAGCGGAGCCCTGGTGGGAGATACGCAGTATTTT.

The CDR3 DNA is TGTGCCAGCAGCACGACAGGGGCGAACACCGGGGAGCTGTTTTTT. Translation: CASSTTGANTGELFF. The rearrangement links TRBV2 to TRBJ2-2; 8 bases match TRBD1. Germline V gives CDR1 SNHLY, CDR2 FYNNEI. V dropped 6 bases and J dropped 0; count of bases not matched to a gene: 3. There are 15 residues in the CDR3.

The chain links TRBV9 to TRBJ2-5; TRBD1 might be the D (6 bases). Deletions cut 4 bases from V and 7 bases from J, with 20 bases between. CDR3 length equals 15 residues. In germline, CDR1 is SGDLS, CDR2 YYNGEE. CDR3 bases: TGTGCCAGCAGCCCAGGGGCCGCTAGCCGTCCGACCCAGTACTTC. Translated: CASSPGAASRPTQYF.

V usage is TRBV6-6 and J usage is TRBJ1-1, with no clear D. Germline assignment: CDR1 MNHNY and CDR2 SVGAGI (reference sequence). This CDR3 is built from 13 residues. V lost 2 bases and J lost 5, with 9 bases in between. As DNA, the CDR3 is TGTGCCAGCAGTTACCTCGGGAGTACTGAAGCTTTCTTT. Its protein product is CASSYLGSTEAFF.

The rearrangement links TRBV9 to TRBJ2-5; D gene unclear. CDR1 is SGDLS, CDR2 YYNGEE, per germline. Trimming cost V 0 bases and J 5 bases, with 11 bases left between them. The CDR3 covers 14 residues. The CDR3 loop is CASSVGMVRETQYF. In nucleotides, the CDR3 is TGTGCCAGCAGCGTAGGTATGGTTCGGGAGACCCAGTACTTC.

V and J are TRBV6-1 and TRBJ2-4, with D tentatively TRBD1 (7 bases). From germline, CDR1 is MNHNS and CDR2 SASEGT. This CDR3 region has 15 residues. V was clipped by 0 bases and J by 4 bases, with 10 bases between them. CDR3 sequence: CASSEAEGAKNIQYF. The CDR3 DNA follows: TGTGCCAGCAGTGAAGCGGAGGGGGCTAAAAACATTCAGTACTTC.

The chain carries TRBV7-2 and TRBJ1-6; the D gene is possibly TRBD1 (5 bases). CDR3 length: 15 amino acids. Per the germline V gene, CDR1 is SGHTA and CDR2 is FQGNSA. Trimming removed 6 bases at V and 9 bases at J, with 18 bases between. The CDR3 is CASREGMRGSSPLHF. The CDR3 bases are TGTGCCAGCAGAGAGGGGATGCGGGGGAGTTCACCCCTCCACTTT.

The chain has TRBV5-1 and TRBJ2-7; a possible D gene is TRBD1 (6 bases). The CDR3 has 11 amino acids. V lost 3 bases to trimming and J lost 7 bases, with 8 bases between them. Germline V gene data show CDR1 as SGHRS and CDR2 as YFSETQ. CDR3 sequence: CASSSGTEQYF. CDR3 coding DNA: TGCGCCAGCAGCTCGGGGACAGAGCAGTACTTC.

The genes are TRBV28 and TRBJ1-3, with unresolved D. The CDR3 covers 16 residues. V lost 5 bases, J lost 4 bases, and 18 bases lay in between. Germline CDR1 and CDR2: MDHEN and SYDVKM. CDR3 protein: CASSPPPGVRGNTIYF. Written as DNA, the CDR3 is TGTGCCAGCAGTCCGCCCCCCGGGGTCAGAGGAAACACCATATATTTT. Together with reference TRBV28 and TRBJ1-3, the CDR3 gives the full variable domain: DVKVTQSSRYLVKRTGEKVFLECVQDMDHENMFWYRQDPGLGLRLIYFSYDVKMKEKGDIPEGYSVSREKKERFSLILESASTNQTSMYLCASSPPPGVRGNTIYFGEGSWLTVV.